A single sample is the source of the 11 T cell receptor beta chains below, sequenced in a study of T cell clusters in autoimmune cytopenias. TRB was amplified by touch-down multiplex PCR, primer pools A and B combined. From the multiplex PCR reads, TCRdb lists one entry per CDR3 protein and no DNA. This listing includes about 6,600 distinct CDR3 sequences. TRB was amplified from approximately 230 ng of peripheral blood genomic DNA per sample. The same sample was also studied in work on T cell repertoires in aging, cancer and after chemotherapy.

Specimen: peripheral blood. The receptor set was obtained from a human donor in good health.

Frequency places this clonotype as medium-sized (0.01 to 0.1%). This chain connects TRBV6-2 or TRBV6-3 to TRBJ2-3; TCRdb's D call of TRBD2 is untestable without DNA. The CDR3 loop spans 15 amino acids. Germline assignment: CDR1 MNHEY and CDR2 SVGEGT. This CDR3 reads CASSFPRELTDTQYF.

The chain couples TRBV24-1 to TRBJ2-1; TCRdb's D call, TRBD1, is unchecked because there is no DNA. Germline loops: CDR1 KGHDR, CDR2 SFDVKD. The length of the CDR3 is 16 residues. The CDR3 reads CATSEPGPKLYNEQFF.

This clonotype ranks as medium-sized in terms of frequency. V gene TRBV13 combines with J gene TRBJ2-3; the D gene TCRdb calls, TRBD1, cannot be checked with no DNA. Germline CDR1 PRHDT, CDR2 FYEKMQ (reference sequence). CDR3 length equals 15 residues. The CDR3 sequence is CASSSRGFFTDTQYF.

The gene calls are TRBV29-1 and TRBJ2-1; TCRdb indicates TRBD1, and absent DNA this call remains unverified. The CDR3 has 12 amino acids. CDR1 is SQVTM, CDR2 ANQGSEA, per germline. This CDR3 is CSVETGGLEQFF.

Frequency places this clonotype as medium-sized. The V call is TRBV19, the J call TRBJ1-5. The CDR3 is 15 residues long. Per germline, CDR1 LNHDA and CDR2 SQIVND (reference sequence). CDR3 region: CASSRLGYSNQPQHF.

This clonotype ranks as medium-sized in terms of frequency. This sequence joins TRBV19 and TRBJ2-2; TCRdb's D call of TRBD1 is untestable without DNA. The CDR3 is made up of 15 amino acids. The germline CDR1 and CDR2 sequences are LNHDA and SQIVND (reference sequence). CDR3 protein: CASSATGTNTGELFF.

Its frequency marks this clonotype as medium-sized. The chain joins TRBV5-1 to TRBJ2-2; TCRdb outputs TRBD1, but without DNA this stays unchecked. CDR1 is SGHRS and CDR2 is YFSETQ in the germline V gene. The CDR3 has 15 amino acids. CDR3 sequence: CASSLLQGNTGELFF. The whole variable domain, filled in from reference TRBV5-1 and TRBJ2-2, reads KAGVTQTPRYLIKTRGQQVTLSCSPISGHRSVSWYQQTPGQGLQFLFEYFSETQRNKGNFPGRFSGRQFSNSRSEMNVSTLELGDSALYLCASSLLQGNTGELFFGEGSRLTVL.

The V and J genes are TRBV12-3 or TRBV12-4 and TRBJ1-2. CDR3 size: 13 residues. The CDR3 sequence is CASRNTGTSGYTF.

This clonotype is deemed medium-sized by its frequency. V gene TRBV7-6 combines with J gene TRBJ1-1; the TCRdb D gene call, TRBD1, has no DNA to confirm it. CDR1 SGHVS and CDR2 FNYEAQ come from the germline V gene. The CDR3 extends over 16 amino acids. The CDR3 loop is CASSPSSGTGLYEAFF.

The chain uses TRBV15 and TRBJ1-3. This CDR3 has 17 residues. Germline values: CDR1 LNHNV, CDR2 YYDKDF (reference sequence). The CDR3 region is CATSRGVGQSSGNTIYF.

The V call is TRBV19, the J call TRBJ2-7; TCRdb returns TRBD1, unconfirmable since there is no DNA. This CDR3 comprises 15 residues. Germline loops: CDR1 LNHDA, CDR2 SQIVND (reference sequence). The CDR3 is CASSMAGTANYEQYF.